The rows below give T cell receptor beta chains drawn from one sample of a study of CD8 T cells in ankylosing spondylitis. TCRdb reprocessed the 5' RACE reads via MiXCR and lists one record per CDR3 protein. The sample lists 150,000 to 200,000 distinct CDR3 sequences, 10% to 15% occurring once. The source material was blood, either unsorted or a sorted T cell fraction (not recorded which). These receptors were collected from a female donor with ankylosing spondylitis or in good health (not recorded which). CDR3s include the opening cysteine and the closing phenylalanine or tryptophan. D genes are given only for firm matches. Clone size is given for some rows only: seen once, a few or many times, or a class if the clone is expanded.

TRBJ2-2	-	TRBV7-8	few	TGTGCCAGCAGCTTATCTGAAGTTCCCGGGGAGCTGTTTTTT	CASSLSEVPGELFF
TRBJ1-2	-	TRBV24-1	many	TGTGCCACCAGTGATTTGCAAGGGCTCTATGGCTACACCTTC	CATSDLQGLYGYTF
TRBJ2-3	-	TRBV5-1	many	TGCGCCAGCAGCCTGACCTCCCCCCTCACAGATACGCAGTATTTT	CASSLTSPLTDTQYF
TRBJ2-5	-	TRBV12-3/TRBV12-4	many	TGTGCCAGCAGTTTCGGTATTGTAGGAGAGACCCAGTACTTC	CASSFGIVGETQYF
TRBJ2-1	TRBD2	TRBV20-1	many	TGCAGTGCTCTTGGGACTAGCGGCAATGAGCAGTTCTTC	CSALGTSGNEQFF
TRBJ2-1	TRBD2	TRBV9	-	TGTGCCAGCAACGTAGGAGCGGGAGCCCCTCCCGAGCAGTTCTTC	CASNVGAGAPPEQFF
TRBJ1-6	-	TRBV12-3/TRBV12-4	many	TGTGCCAGCAGTTTGCGACAGGACGGTTCACCCCTCCACTTT	CASSLRQDGSPLHF
TRBJ1-1	TRBD1	TRBV20-1	many	TGCAGTGCTAGAGATATGCAGGGCACAGGGGGCACTGAAGCTTTCTTT	CSARDMQGTGGTEAFF
TRBJ1-5	-	TRBV9	few	TGTGCCAGCAAGCCGTGTGGACCGCCTCCCCCTTATAGCAATCAGCCCCAGCATTTT	CASKPCGPPPPYSNQPQHF
TRBJ1-5	-	TRBV7-9	-	TGTGCCAGCGGAAAAGCAAATCGGCCCCAGCATTTT	CASGKANRPQHF
TRBJ1-4	-	TRBV6-1	many	TGTGCCAGCAGTCGGACTGAATACAATGAAAAACTGTTTTTT	CASSRTEYNEKLFF
TRBJ2-3	-	TRBV5-4	-	TGTGCCAGCAGCTTGGGGGAGAAGGGAACGCAGTATTTT	CASSLGEKGTQYF
TRBJ1-1	TRBD1	TRBV13	many	TGTGCCAGCAGCACATGGACAGGAGCAAACACTGAAGCTTTCTTT	CASSTWTGANTEAFF
TRBJ1-5	-	TRBV12-3/TRBV12-4	few	TGTGCCAGCAGTTTAGAATTAGGAGGGGGTAAAGGGGGCAATCAGCCCCAGCATTTT	CASSLELGGGKGGNQPQHF
TRBJ2-5	TRBD2	TRBV30	-	TGTGCCTGGAGTGGGACTAGCGGGATTCAAGAGACCCAGTACTTC	CAWSGTSGIQETQYF
TRBJ2-2	-	TRBV12-3/TRBV12-4	many	TGTGCCAGCAGTTTAGCGCCGGGGGGGGAGCTGTTTTTT	CASSLAPGGELFF
TRBJ2-1	-	TRBV6-5	many	TGTGCCAGCAGTTCCGCTGGACAGGGGACTAGTACCCATGAGCAGTTCTTC	CASSSAGQGTSTHEQFF
TRBJ2-1	-	TRBV4-3	few	TGCGCCAGCAGCCAAGTTTTAGGGGGGGGTGAGCAGTTCTTC	CASSQVLGGGEQFF
TRBJ2-7	TRBD2	TRBV6-2/TRBV6-3	many	TGTGCCAGCAGTATGACTAGCGTCTACGAGCAGTACTTC	CASSMTSVYEQYF
TRBJ2-7	TRBD1	TRBV12-3/TRBV12-4	-	TGTGCCAGCAGTCGATCCGGGACAGGGACCTACGAGCAGTACTTC	CASSRSGTGTYEQYF
TRBJ2-4	-	TRBV12-3/TRBV12-4	many	TGTGCCAGCAGTTCGCTTCTAACCGGGGGCTCGTTAGCCAAAAACATTCAGTACTTC	CASSSLLTGGSLAKNIQYF
TRBJ2-1	-	TRBV19	many	TGTGCCAGTAGTATAGATCAAGCAAATGAGCAGTTCTTC	CASSIDQANEQFF
TRBJ2-5	-	TRBV5-1	few	TGCGCCAGCAGCGCCGGCCTGACAGGACAAGAGACCCAGTACTTC	CASSAGLTGQETQYF
TRBJ1-1	TRBD1	TRBV6-6	many	TGTGCCAGCAGCCTCACAGGGGGCGAGGCTTTCTTT	CASSLTGGEAFF
TRBJ1-4	-	TRBV5-1	many	TGCGCCAGCAGCCCCTCAGGGAGTACTAATGAAAAACTGTTTTTT	CASSPSGSTNEKLFF
TRBJ2-7	TRBD2	TRBV19	few	TGTGCCAGTAGTAGGGGACTAGCGGAGACCGAGCAGTACTTC	CASSRGLAETEQYF
TRBJ2-1	TRBD2	TRBV24-1	few	TGTGCCACCAGTGCGGCTAGCGGTGCCCCGGGAAATGAGCAGTTCTTC	CATSAASGAPGNEQFF
TRBJ2-5	-	TRBV20-1	few	TGCAGTACGTCACAAGAGACCCAGTACTTC	CSTSQETQYF
TRBJ2-7	-	TRBV6-2/TRBV6-3	many	TGTGCCAGCAGTTACGCGCCCCAGGGTTACGAGCAGTACTTC	CASSYAPQGYEQYF
TRBJ1-1	-	TRBV12-3/TRBV12-4	many	TGTGCCACTAACCGGGGGTACACTGAAGCTTTCTTT	CATNRGYTEAFF
TRBJ1-1	TRBD1	TRBV19	few	TGTGCCAGTGCCCGGGACAGACTCACTGAAGCTTTCTTT	CASARDRLTEAFF
TRBJ2-3	-	TRBV7-2	many	TGTGCCAGCAGCCCGGACGGGGGTCGAGATACGCAGTATTTT	CASSPDGGRDTQYF
TRBJ2-7	TRBD2	TRBV20-1	-	TGCAGTGCTGAGAGGTCTAGCGGGAGCCTATCCTACGAGCAGTACTTC	CSAERSSGSLSYEQYF
TRBJ2-5	-	TRBV9	-	TGTGCCAGCAGCGCCCCTTGGGGCACCCAAGAGACCCAGTACTTC	CASSAPWGTQETQYF
TRBJ1-1	TRBD1	TRBV7-6	-	TGTGCCAGCAGCTTTTCTCCGGGACAGGGTTTTTTGAACACTGAAGCTTTCTTT	CASSFSPGQGFLNTEAFF
TRBJ2-2	-	TRBV24-1	few	TGTGCCACCCTCCAGGCGAACACCGGGGAGCTGTTTTTT	CATLQANTGELFF
TRBJ2-1	TRBD2	TRBV25-1	many	TGTGCCAGCAGTCAACTAGCGGGAGGGCCGTTGGGTAATGAGCAGTTCTTC	CASSQLAGGPLGNEQFF
TRBJ1-1	TRBD1	TRBV7-9	many	TGTGCCAGCAGCTTATCCGACAGGGTCGGTGAAGCTTTCTTT	CASSLSDRVGEAFF
TRBJ2-1	-	TRBV5-5	few	TGTGCCAGCAGTTATACCGGGAATACCTACAATGAGCAGTTCTTC	CASSYTGNTYNEQFF
TRBJ1-6	TRBD1	TRBV6-1	many	TGTGCCAGTCGACAGGGGAATAATTCACCCCTCCACTTT	CASRQGNNSPLHF
TRBJ1-2	-	TRBV24-1	many	TGTGCCACCAGTCCCCATGAGGCAGGCCGCTACACCTTC	CATSPHEAGRYTF
TRBJ2-3	-	TRBV7-9	-	TGTGCCTCCTCCAGGATGGATACGCAGTATTTT	CASSRMDTQYF
TRBJ2-5	-	TRBV30	few	TGTGCCTGGAATTCCGGTAAAGGTTGGGGAGAGACCCAGTACTTC	CAWNSGKGWGETQYF
TRBJ2-7	-	TRBV5-6	many	TGTGCCAGCAGCTCTGCCGGGCCGTTCTACGAGCAGTACTTC	CASSSAGPFYEQYF
TRBJ2-7	-	TRBV20-1	few	TGCAGTGGCCAAGACTACGAGCAGTACTTC	CSGQDYEQYF
TRBJ2-2	TRBD1	TRBV4-2	many	TGTGCCAGCAGCCAAGAGGGGACAGTCCCCGGGGAGCTGTTTTTT	CASSQEGTVPGELFF
TRBJ1-1	-	TRBV2	few	TGTGCCAGCAGTGACGGTTTATACAGACTTGATTCCATGAACACTGAAGCTTTCTTT	CASSDGLYRLDSMNTEAFF
TRBJ2-1	-	TRBV24-1	many	TGTGCCACCAGTGATTTGCAGGAGCAGTTCTTC	CATSDLQEQFF
TRBJ2-2	TRBD2	TRBV6-2/TRBV6-3	-	TGTGCCAGCAGACTAGCGGCGACCGGGGAGCTGTTTTTT	CASRLAATGELFF
TRBJ1-5	-	TRBV5-5	-	TGTGCCAGCAGCTCCCTCGGGACACCGGATAGCAATCAGCCCCAGCATTTT	CASSSLGTPDSNQPQHF
TRBJ1-2	TRBD1	TRBV20-1	few	TGCAGTGCTACCAAGACAGGGGTGAGAGATTATGGCTACACCTTC	CSATKTGVRDYGYTF
TRBJ2-3	-	TRBV6-2/TRBV6-3	many	TGTGCCAGCAGCATCCGGGGATATACGCAGTATTTT	CASSIRGYTQYF
TRBJ2-2	-	TRBV12-3/TRBV12-4	few	TGTGCCAGCAGTCAGACTAATACGAACACCGGGGAGCTGTTTTTT	CASSQTNTNTGELFF